The 13 T cell receptor beta chains presented below share a single source sample, sequenced in a study of naive and memory T cell subsets. The treatment here: skin biopsy from PPD injection site in Mantoux-positive individual. An oligonucleotide containing a UMI was ligated to the 3' end of TCR cDNA. The SP2 primer and nested alpha and beta constant region primers amplified ligated cDNA in four rounds. TCRdb re-called the UMI-ligation and nested PCR reads with MiXCR, one entry per CDR3 protein. The sample holds 25,000 to 35,000 distinct CDR3 sequences, 6.5% to 8% seen once. Specimen: skin, collected from a tuberculin skin test site. These receptors all come from an adult in good health.

This clonotype occurred many times. This chain uses TRBV11-2 with TRBJ2-1; 10 bases map to TRBD2. Germline CDR1 reads SGHAT; CDR2 reads FQNNGV. There are 17 residues in the CDR3. V lost 5 bases and J lost 5; bases outside the gene matches: 12. For the CDR3, the DNA is TGTGCCAGCAGCCTGAGAGACCTAGCGGGGGTCGACAATGAGCAGTTCTTC. It encodes CASSLRDLAGVDNEQFF.

This clonotype was detected ten times or more. This chain connects TRBV25-1 to TRBJ2-7; D call uncertain. Germline CDR1 is MGHDK and CDR2 is SYGVNS. V lost 4 bases, J lost 7 bases, and 14 bases lay in between. The length of the CDR3 is 13 residues. CDR3 in DNA: TGTGCCAGCAGTGGGGGAAGTATCGGGGAGCAGTACTTC. Translation: CASSGGSIGEQYF.

This clonotype was picked up many times. The rearrangement joins TRBV7-2 to TRBJ1-5; no clear D. V shed 5 bases and J shed 0 bases, with 5 bases lying between them. Germline loops: CDR1 SGHTA, CDR2 FQGNSA. The CDR3 length is 13 residues. CDR3 bases: TGTGCCAGCAGCCGTAATAGCAATCAGCCCCAGCATTTT. This sequence encodes CASSRNSNQPQHF.

This clonotype was detected many times. This rearrangement joins TRBV19 to TRBJ1-1; D is ambiguous. Per germline, CDR1 LNHDA and CDR2 SQIVND (reference sequence). The CDR3 totals 15 residues. Trimming left V 7 bases short and J 0 bases short, with 15 bases between. The CDR3 DNA follows: TGTGCCAGTACACTGGGAGTATCCGTGAACACTGAAGCTTTCTTT. Its translation: CASTLGVSVNTEAFF.

In its sample, this clonotype was seen a few times. The V call is TRBV5-1, the J call TRBJ2-5; 7 bases agree with TRBD2. This CDR3 is built from 17 residues. V lost 4 bases to trimming and J lost 1 base; unmatched junction nucleotides: 13. Germline CDR1 reads SGHRS; CDR2 reads YFSETQ. CDR3 in DNA: TGCGCCAGCAGCCTAGAAAAAAGCGGGATACGCCAAGAGACCCAGTACTTC. It encodes CASSLEKSGIRQETQYF.

This clonotype was seen many times. V usage is TRBV5-1 and J usage is TRBJ2-3; D is possibly TRBD2 (7 bases). V shed 0 bases and J shed 5 bases, with 22 bases lying between them. This CDR3 is built from 18 residues. CDR1 and CDR2 from the germline V gene are SGHRS and YFSETQ. CDR3 nucleotide sequence: TGCGCCAGCAGCTTGGAGTGGGGGCGACTAGCAGCAGAAGATACGCAGTATTTT. This translates into CASSLEWGRLAAEDTQYF.

This clonotype was recorded many times. The rearrangement links TRBV2 to TRBJ1-4; 7 nucleotides match TRBD1. Germline V lookup: CDR1 SNHLY, CDR2 FYNNEI. The length of the CDR3 is 15 residues. The V gene end was trimmed by 6 bases and the J gene end by 4 bases; junction bases not matched to a gene: 8. CDR3 in amino acids: CASRIQGIGNEKLFF. In DNA form, the CDR3 reads TGTGCCAGCAGAATACAGGGGATCGGTAATGAAAAACTGTTTTTT.

The J gene is TRBJ2-5, the V gene TRBV10-2; 13 bases agree with TRBD2. This CDR3 has 17 residues. Losses at the gene ends were 6 bases for V and 4 bases for J; bases not matched to a gene: 11. CDR1 is WSHSY, CDR2 SAAADI, per germline. In DNA form, the CDR3 reads TGCGCCAGCAGGAAACTAGCGGGGGGGCGATATGTAGAGACCCAGTACTTC. As protein: CASRKLAGGRYVETQYF.

This clonotype was recorded many times. The chain employs TRBV18 and TRBJ1-2; no clear D gene. Trimming took 2 bases from V and 0 from J, leaving 4 bases between them. CDR1 and CDR2 (germline): KGHSH, LQKENI. The CDR3 has 13 amino acids. The CDR3 DNA reads as TGTGCCAGCTCACCAGGGACTAACTATGGCTACACCTTC. Residues: CASSPGTNYGYTF.

This clonotype was observed at least ten times. The chain is built from TRBV18 and TRBJ2-7, with TRBD1 identical over 7 bases. CDR3 size: 14 residues. Germline CDR1 KGHSH, CDR2 LQKENI. Unmatched junction bases numbered 1, after V lost 0 bases and J lost 2 bases. In DNA form, the CDR3 reads TGTGCCAGCTCACCACCGGGACAGACCTACGAGCAGTACTTC. Residues: CASSPPGQTYEQYF. The variable domain in full, with the rest retrieved from reference TRBV18 and TRBJ2-7, is NAGVMQNPRHLVRRRGQEARLRCSPMKGHSHVYWYRQLPEEGLKFMVYLQKENIIDESGMPKERFSAEFPKEGPSILRIQQVVRGDSAAYFCASSPPGQTYEQYFGPGTRLTVT.

J is TRBJ2-5 and V is TRBV7-8; D not certain. Germline V CDR1 and CDR2: SGHVS, FQNEAQ. The V gene lost 8 bases and the J gene lost 5 bases, with 9 bases spanning the gap. This CDR3 has 11 residues. The CDR3 here is CASRKWETQYF. CDR3 sequence (DNA): TGTGCCAGCCGGAAGTGGGAGACCCAGTACTTC. The complete variable domain, with remaining parts taken from reference TRBV7-8 and TRBJ2-5, reads GAGVSQSPRYKVAKRGQDVALRCDPISGHVSLFWYQQALGQGPEFLTYFQNEAQLDKSGLPSDRFFAERPEGSVSTLKIQRTQQEDSAVYLCASRKWETQYFGPGTRLLVL.

This chain joins TRBV29-1 and TRBJ2-1; no clear D gene. The CDR3 consists of 15 residues. CDR1 and CDR2 (germline): SQVTM, ANQGSEA. The V end was cut by 3 bases, the J end by 0 bases, with 12 bases between. The CDR3 is CSVDQTLSSYNEQFF. The CDR3 region has the DNA TGCAGCGTTGACCAGACCCTGAGCTCCTACAATGAGCAGTTCTTC.

The rearrangement joins TRBV6-5 to TRBJ2-3; 9 nucleotides line up with TRBD2. Per germline, CDR1 MNHEY and CDR2 SVGAGI. Germline trimming cut 5 bases from V and 3 bases from J; bases unmatched to any gene: 12. The CDR3 runs to 17 residues. The CDR3 here is CASSPTRASGDTDTQYF. The CDR3 coding sequence is TGTGCCAGCAGTCCTACCCGGGCTAGCGGGGATACAGATACGCAGTATTTT.